Sequencing of this T cell receptor beta chain was carried out in a study of T cell changes during pregnancy in multiple sclerosis. Trimming took 0 bases from V and 0 from J, leaving 10 bases between them. The CDR3 is 16 residues long. Germline V CDR1 and CDR2: SGHKS, YYEKEE (reference sequence). Produced via immunoSEQ multiplex PCR; TCRdb's table is partial and in-frame only. Among approximately 60,000 clones listed, about 91% were seen once. This specimen consisted of peripheral blood, obtained before pregnancy. The origin of this receptor is a female donor with multiple sclerosis, enrolled in a pregnancy study. The chain uses TRBV5-5 and TRBJ1-3; D may be TRBD1 (6 bases). The CDR3 region has the DNA TGTGCCAGCAGCTTGGCGCGGACAGCCTCTGGAAACACCATATATTTT. The encoded protein is CASSLARTASGNTIYF.